This T cell receptor beta chain appears in the sequencing data of a study of siplizumab effects on memory and regulatory T cells. Study results and limitations: Alloreactive sequences traceable to unstimulated CD4+ memory cells declined significantly under siplizumab. Roughly 75-96% of proliferating CD4+ or CD8+ clones defied assignment to a naive or memory phenotype. Mappable alloreactive CD4+ clones averaged around 69% Treg-derived with siplizumab versus about 25% in controls.

TCRdb's table, derived via immunoSEQ multiplex PCR, lists solely in-frame clones and lacks some. This table holds 55,000 to 65,000 clones, approximately 97% found once. Germline trimming cut 4 bases from V and 2 bases from J; bases unmatched to any gene: 8. This CDR3 is built from 16 residues. Germline V gene lookup returns CDR1 SGHDT and CDR2 YYEEEE. The count of this clone is one. Antigen unknown. The sample consisted of naive CD8+ T cells sorted from blood. The chain recombines TRBV5-6 with TRBJ2-1; TRBD2 aligns across 8 bases. The receptor's source is a human donor in good health. The CDR3 here is CASSLIGLATYNEQFF. CDR3 DNA sequence: TGTGCCAGCAGCCTGATAGGACTAGCTACCTACAATGAGCAGTTCTTC.